The present T cell receptor beta chain was sequenced within a study of T-cell memory formation after mild COVID-19. Study background: Clusters of TCRs were largely donor specific.

Study conclusions and caveats: The finding that pre-infection memory included some responding clones suggested that cross-reactive memory joined. Clones which contracted sat mainly in CM and EM if CD4+, and in EMRA if CD8+. Second-wave clones reaching peak frequency on day 37 lacked confirmed SARS-CoV-2 specificity.

Via MiXCR, TCRdb re-called the 5' RACE reads, giving one row per CDR3 protein. The table has 110,000 or so distinct CDR3 sequences, about 24% seen once; the top ten hold approximately 40%. V lost 5 bases and J lost 7, with 11 bases in between. There are 12 residues in the CDR3. The V gene's germline CDR1 is MNHNY and CDR2 SVGAGI (reference sequence). Remarks on this clonotype: Its antigen remains unidentified.

This receptor was obtained from a man in his late teens or twenties who had mild COVID-19 (a few samples of this study predate the infection). Cell type and time point are not known. The chain couples TRBV6-6 to TRBJ1-2; a weak D match, TRBD1 (5 bases). Sequencing was performed on PBMCs or a T cell subset sorted from them (not recorded which). This CDR3 reads CASSHRGGGYTF. In DNA form, the CDR3 reads TGTGCCAGCAGTCATCGGGGGGGTGGCTACACCTTC.